A selection of T cell receptor beta chains follows, all from one sample in a study of beta chain features in type 1 diabetes. Clones were sequenced by immunoSEQ multiplex PCR, and TCRdb holds only the in-frame ones, with some missing. This sample has hundreds of thousands of clones, with over 10% found just once. The specimen sequenced was naive CD4+ T cells from blood. Every receptor here comes from a man between 18 and 29 years old in good health. CDR3s include the opening cysteine and the closing phenylalanine or tryptophan. The order of the fields is CDR3 protein, CDR3 DNA, V gene, J gene, clone size, D gene. D genes are given only for firm matches. Clone size is given for some rows only: seen once, a few or many times, or a class if the clone is expanded.

CDR3 protein: CASSIGQGTDTQYF; CDR3 DNA: TGTGCCAGTAGTATAGGACAGGGCACAGATACGCAGTATTTT; V gene: TRBV19; J gene: TRBJ2-3; clone size: few; D gene: NA
CDR3 protein: CASSQEGTGNSPLHF; CDR3 DNA: TGCGCCAGCAGCCAAGAGGGGACAGGTAATTCACCCCTCCACTTT; V gene: TRBV4-3; J gene: TRBJ1-6; clone size: NA; D gene: TRBD1
CDR3 protein: CASNILEVVKLFF; CDR3 DNA: TGTGCCAGCAACATCCTTGAGGTAGTAAAACTGTTTTTT; V gene: TRBV21-1; J gene: TRBJ1-4; clone size: NA; D gene: NA
CDR3 protein: CASSQGTGNGQPQHF; CDR3 DNA: TGCGCCAGCAGCCAAGGGACAGGGAACGGCCAGCCCCAGCATTTT; V gene: TRBV4-3; J gene: TRBJ1-5; clone size: few; D gene: TRBD1
CDR3 protein: CASSSPGNTEAFF; CDR3 DNA: TGTGCCAGCAGTTCCCCCGGGAACACTGAAGCTTTCTTT; V gene: TRBV6-5; J gene: TRBJ1-1; clone size: NA; D gene: NA
CDR3 protein: CASSPDPVEKLFF; CDR3 DNA: TGCGCCAGCAGCCCCGATCCGGTTGAAAAACTGTTTTTT; V gene: TRBV4-3; J gene: TRBJ1-4; clone size: few; D gene: NA
CDR3 protein: CASSSSDRDYGYTF; CDR3 DNA: NA; V gene: TRBV5-4; J gene: TRBJ1-2; clone size: few; D gene: NA
CDR3 protein: CAWTTGGTEAFF; CDR3 DNA: TGTGCCTGGACCACAGGGGGAACTGAAGCTTTCTTT; V gene: TRBV30; J gene: TRBJ1-1; clone size: NA; D gene: TRBD1
CDR3 protein: CASSMSGQQETQYF; CDR3 DNA: TGTGCCAGCTCCATGAGTGGACAGCAAGAGACCCAGTACTTC; V gene: TRBV9; J gene: TRBJ2-5; clone size: few; D gene: NA
CDR3 protein: CASSPRGDTQYF; CDR3 DNA: TGTGCCAGCAGCCCTAGGGGCGATACGCAGTATTTT; V gene: TRBV7-2; J gene: TRBJ2-3; clone size: few; D gene: NA
CDR3 protein: CASSSGGNQPQHF; CDR3 DNA: TGCGCCAGCAGTTCAGGGGGCAATCAGCCCCAGCATTTT; V gene: TRBV5-1; J gene: TRBJ1-5; clone size: few; D gene: NA
CDR3 protein: CASSSNRGNTGELFF; CDR3 DNA: TGTGCCAGCAGCTCAAACAGGGGTAACACCGGGGAGCTGTTTTTT; V gene: TRBV5-4; J gene: TRBJ2-2; clone size: few; D gene: TRBD1
CDR3 protein: CASSRTLGPPHEQYF; CDR3 DNA: TGTGCCAGCAGCCGTACGTTGGGGCCGCCCCACGAGCAGTACTTC; V gene: TRBV7-2; J gene: TRBJ2-7; clone size: few; D gene: NA
CDR3 protein: CASSKRRWDRSSYNEQFF; CDR3 DNA: TGTGCCAGCAGCAAAAGAAGGTGGGACAGGAGCTCCTACAATGAGCAGTTCTTC; V gene: TRBV21-1; J gene: TRBJ2-1; clone size: few; D gene: NA
CDR3 protein: CASSPVGGSYEQYF; CDR3 DNA: TGTGCCAGCAGCCCCGTGGGGGGTTCCTACGAGCAGTACTTC; V gene: TRBV7-2; J gene: TRBJ2-7; clone size: few; D gene: NA
CDR3 protein: CASTDLGTEAFF; CDR3 DNA: TGTGCCAGCACGGACTTGGGAACTGAAGCTTTCTTT; V gene: TRBV28; J gene: TRBJ1-1; clone size: NA; D gene: NA
CDR3 protein: CASSMWQGVRELFF; CDR3 DNA: TGTGCCAGTAGTATGTGGCAGGGTGTACGGGAGCTGTTTTTT; V gene: TRBV19; J gene: TRBJ2-2; clone size: few; D gene: NA
CDR3 protein: CATSRDLTRYEQYF; CDR3 DNA: TGTGCCACCAGCAGAGATCTAACCCGATACGAGCAGTACTTC; V gene: TRBV15; J gene: TRBJ2-7; clone size: NA; D gene: NA
CDR3 protein: CASSLGLAGLAQYF; CDR3 DNA: TGTGCCAGCAGCTTAGGACTAGCGGGATTAGCGCAGTACTTC; V gene: TRBV11-2; J gene: TRBJ2-7; clone size: few; D gene: TRBD2
CDR3 protein: CASSLSGNRGISYEQYF; CDR3 DNA: TGTGCCAGCAGCTTATCGGGGAACAGGGGAATCTCCTACGAGCAGTACTTC; V gene: TRBV7-9; J gene: TRBJ2-7; clone size: NA; D gene: TRBD1
CDR3 protein: CASSLPRAETQYF; CDR3 DNA: TGTGCCAGCAGCTTACCCAGGGCCGAGACCCAGTACTTC; V gene: TRBV7-2; J gene: TRBJ2-5; clone size: few; D gene: NA
CDR3 protein: CASSISSNEQFF; CDR3 DNA: TGTGCCAGTAGTATATCCAGCAATGAGCAGTTCTTC; V gene: TRBV19; J gene: TRBJ2-1; clone size: few; D gene: NA
CDR3 protein: CASSPTSGSSYNEQFF; CDR3 DNA: TGTGCCAGCTCACCTACCTCGGGTTCCTCCTACAATGAGCAGTTCTTC; V gene: TRBV18; J gene: TRBJ2-1; clone size: NA; D gene: NA
CDR3 protein: CASSPGTGIGYTF; CDR3 DNA: TGTGCCAGCAGCCCCGGGACAGGGATAGGCTACACCTTC; V gene: TRBV7-6; J gene: TRBJ1-2; clone size: few; D gene: TRBD1
CDR3 protein: CASSIDLGQDYEQYF; CDR3 DNA: TGTGCCAGTAGTATAGATCTGGGACAGGACTACGAGCAGTACTTC; V gene: TRBV19; J gene: TRBJ2-7; clone size: NA; D gene: TRBD1
CDR3 protein: CASSLAELQETQYF; CDR3 DNA: TGTGCCAGCAGTTTAGCCGAACTTCAAGAGACCCAGTACTTC; V gene: TRBV28; J gene: TRBJ2-5; clone size: few; D gene: NA
CDR3 protein: CASSKTGGSGANVLTF; CDR3 DNA: TGTGCCAGTAGTAAGACAGGGGGCTCTGGGGCCAACGTCCTGACTTTC; V gene: TRBV19; J gene: TRBJ2-6; clone size: few; D gene: TRBD1
CDR3 protein: CASSIAPTHYEQYF; CDR3 DNA: TGTGCCAGTAGTATAGCTCCGACACATTACGAGCAGTACTTC; V gene: TRBV19; J gene: TRBJ2-7; clone size: once; D gene: NA
CDR3 protein: CASSVRLAGSNEQFF; CDR3 DNA: TGTGCCAGCAGCGTAAGACTAGCGGGTAGTAATGAGCAGTTCTTC; V gene: TRBV7-8; J gene: TRBJ2-1; clone size: NA; D gene: TRBD2
CDR3 protein: CASSRTSGTGKNQPQHF; CDR3 DNA: TGTGCCAGCAGCCGAACCTCCGGGACAGGGAAGAATCAGCCCCAGCATTTT; V gene: TRBV7-9; J gene: TRBJ1-5; clone size: NA; D gene: TRBD1
CDR3 protein: CASSPPAGRGYNEQFF; CDR3 DNA: TGTGCCAGCAGTCCCCCGGCCGGGCGGGGGTACAATGAGCAGTTCTTC; V gene: TRBV27; J gene: TRBJ2-1; clone size: NA; D gene: TRBD2
CDR3 protein: CASSSGQGISYNEQFF; CDR3 DNA: TGTGCCAGCAGCTCCGGACAGGGGATCTCCTACAATGAGCAGTTCTTC; V gene: TRBV11-1; J gene: TRBJ2-1; clone size: NA; D gene: TRBD1
CDR3 protein: CASSRDSEKLFF; CDR3 DNA: TGCGCCAGCAGCCGAGACAGTGAAAAACTGTTTTTT; V gene: TRBV5-1; J gene: TRBJ1-4; clone size: NA; D gene: NA
CDR3 protein: CASSSSSGASYNEQFF; CDR3 DNA: TGTGCCAGCAGCTCGTCTAGCGGGGCATCCTACAATGAGCAGTTCTTC; V gene: TRBV11-1; J gene: TRBJ2-1; clone size: few; D gene: TRBD2
CDR3 protein: CASRKLAGVLGELFF; CDR3 DNA: TGTGCCAGCAGAAAATTAGCGGGAGTTCTCGGGGAGCTGTTTTTT; V gene: TRBV7-2; J gene: TRBJ2-2; clone size: few; D gene: TRBD2
CDR3 protein: CASSGRDRGSYEQYF; CDR3 DNA: TGTGCCAGCAGCGGCCGGGACAGGGGGAGTTACGAGCAGTACTTC; V gene: TRBV5-4; J gene: TRBJ2-7; clone size: few; D gene: TRBD1
CDR3 protein: CASSFFSGGLHNEQFF; CDR3 DNA: TGTGCCAGCAGCTTTTTTAGCGGGGGCCTACACAATGAGCAGTTCTTC; V gene: TRBV11-2; J gene: TRBJ2-1; clone size: few; D gene: TRBD2
CDR3 protein: CASTWGGTEAFF; CDR3 DNA: TGTGCCAGCACCTGGGGGGGGACTGAAGCTTTCTTT; V gene: TRBV5-6; J gene: TRBJ1-1; clone size: few; D gene: NA
CDR3 protein: CSVYVTGGSYEQYF; CDR3 DNA: TGCAGCGTCTACGTGACAGGGGGCTCCTACGAGCAGTACTTC; V gene: TRBV29-1; J gene: TRBJ2-7; clone size: few; D gene: TRBD1
CDR3 protein: CASSLGQGAPYGYTF; CDR3 DNA: TGTGCCAGCAGCTTGGGGCAGGGGGCTCCCTATGGCTACACCTTC; V gene: TRBV5-4; J gene: TRBJ1-2; clone size: few; D gene: TRBD1
CDR3 protein: CASSIFETQYF; CDR3 DNA: TGTGCCAGTAGTATCTTTGAGACCCAGTACTTC; V gene: TRBV19; J gene: TRBJ2-5; clone size: NA; D gene: NA
CDR3 protein: CASKDRGYEQYF; CDR3 DNA: TGTGCCAGCAAGGACAGGGGGTACGAGCAGTACTTC; V gene: TRBV2; J gene: TRBJ2-7; clone size: NA; D gene: TRBD1
CDR3 protein: CASSLALADQETQYF; CDR3 DNA: TGTGCCAGCAGCTTAGCTCTGGCGGACCAAGAGACCCAGTACTTC; V gene: TRBV7-9; J gene: TRBJ2-5; clone size: many; D gene: NA
CDR3 protein: CAWSETGTGYTF; CDR3 DNA: TGTGCCTGGAGTGAGACGGGAACTGGCTACACCTTC; V gene: TRBV30; J gene: TRBJ1-2; clone size: NA; D gene: NA
CDR3 protein: CASSENREYNEQFF; CDR3 DNA: TGTGCCAGCAGCGAAAACAGGGAATACAATGAGCAGTTCTTC; V gene: TRBV7-9; J gene: TRBJ2-1; clone size: NA; D gene: NA
CDR3 protein: CASSKGRGTDTQYF; CDR3 DNA: TGTGCCAGTAGTAAGGGGCGTGGGACAGATACGCAGTATTTT; V gene: TRBV19; J gene: TRBJ2-3; clone size: NA; D gene: NA
CDR3 protein: CASSPPSSQGGNYGYTF; CDR3 DNA: TGTGCCAGCTCACCCCCATCTTCCCAGGGGGGTAACTATGGCTACACCTTC; V gene: TRBV18; J gene: TRBJ1-2; clone size: NA; D gene: TRBD1